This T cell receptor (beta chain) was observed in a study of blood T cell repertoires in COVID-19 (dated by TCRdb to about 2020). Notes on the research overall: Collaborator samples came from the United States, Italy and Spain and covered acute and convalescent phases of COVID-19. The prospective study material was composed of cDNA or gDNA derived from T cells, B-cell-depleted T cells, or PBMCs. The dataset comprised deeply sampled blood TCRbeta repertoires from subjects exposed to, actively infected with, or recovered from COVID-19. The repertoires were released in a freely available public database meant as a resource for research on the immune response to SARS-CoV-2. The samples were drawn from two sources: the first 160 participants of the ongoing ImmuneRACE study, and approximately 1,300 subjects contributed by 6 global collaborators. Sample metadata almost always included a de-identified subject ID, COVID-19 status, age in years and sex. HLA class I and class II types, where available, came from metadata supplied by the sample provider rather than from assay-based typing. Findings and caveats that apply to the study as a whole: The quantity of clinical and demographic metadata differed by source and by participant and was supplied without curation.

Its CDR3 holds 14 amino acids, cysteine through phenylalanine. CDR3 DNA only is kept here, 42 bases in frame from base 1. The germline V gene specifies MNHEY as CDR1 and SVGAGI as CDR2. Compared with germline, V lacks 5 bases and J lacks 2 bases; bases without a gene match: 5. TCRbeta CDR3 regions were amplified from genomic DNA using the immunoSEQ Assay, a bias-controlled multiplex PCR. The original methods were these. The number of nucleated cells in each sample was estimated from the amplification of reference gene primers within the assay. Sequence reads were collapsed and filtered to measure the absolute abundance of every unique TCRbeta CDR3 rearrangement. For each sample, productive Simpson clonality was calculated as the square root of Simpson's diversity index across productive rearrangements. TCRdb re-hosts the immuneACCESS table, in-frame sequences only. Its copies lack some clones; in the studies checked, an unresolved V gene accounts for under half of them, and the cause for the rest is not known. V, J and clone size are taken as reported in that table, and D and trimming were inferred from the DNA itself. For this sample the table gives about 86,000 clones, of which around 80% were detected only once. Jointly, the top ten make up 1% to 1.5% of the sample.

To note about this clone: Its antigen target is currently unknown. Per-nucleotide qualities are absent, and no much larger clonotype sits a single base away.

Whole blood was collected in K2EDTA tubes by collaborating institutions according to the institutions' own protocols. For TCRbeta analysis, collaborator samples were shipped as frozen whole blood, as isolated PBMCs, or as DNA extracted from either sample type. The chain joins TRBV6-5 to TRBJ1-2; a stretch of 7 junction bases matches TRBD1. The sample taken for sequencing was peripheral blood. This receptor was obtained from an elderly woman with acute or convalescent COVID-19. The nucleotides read TGTGCCAGCAGTATGGCAGGGGGAAACTATGGCTACACCTTC. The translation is CASSMAGGNYGYTF.